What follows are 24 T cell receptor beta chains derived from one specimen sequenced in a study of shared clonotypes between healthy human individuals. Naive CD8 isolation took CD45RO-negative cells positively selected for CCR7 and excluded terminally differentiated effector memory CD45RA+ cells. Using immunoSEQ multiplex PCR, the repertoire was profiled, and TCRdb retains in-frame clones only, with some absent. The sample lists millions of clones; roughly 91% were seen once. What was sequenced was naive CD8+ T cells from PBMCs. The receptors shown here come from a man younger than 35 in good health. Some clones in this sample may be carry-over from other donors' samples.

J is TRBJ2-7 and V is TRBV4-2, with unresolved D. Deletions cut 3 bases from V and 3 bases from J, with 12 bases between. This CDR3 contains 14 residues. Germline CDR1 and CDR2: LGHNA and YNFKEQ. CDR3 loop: CASSQGPGNYEQYF. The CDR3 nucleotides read TGTGCCAGCAGCCAGGGCCCCGGAAACTACGAGCAGTACTTC.

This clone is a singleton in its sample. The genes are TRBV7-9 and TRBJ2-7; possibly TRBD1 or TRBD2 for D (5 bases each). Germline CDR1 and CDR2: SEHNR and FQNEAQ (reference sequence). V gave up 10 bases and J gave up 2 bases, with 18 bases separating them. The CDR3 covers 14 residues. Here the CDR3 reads CATAPGRAPYEQYF. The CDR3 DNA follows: TGTGCCACCGCTCCGGGACGGGCCCCCTACGAGCAGTACTTC.

As DNA, the CDR3 is TGTGCCAGCAGAACAAGCGGGTCTCGCACAGATACGCAGTATTTT. Translated: CASRTSGSRTDTQYF. The genes are TRBV6-5 and TRBJ2-3; weak D call: TRBD2 (6 bases). Germline V gene sequence: CDR1 MNHEY, CDR2 SVGAGI. The CDR3 sequence is 15 residues long. V dropped 6 bases and J dropped 1 base, with 14 bases sitting between them.

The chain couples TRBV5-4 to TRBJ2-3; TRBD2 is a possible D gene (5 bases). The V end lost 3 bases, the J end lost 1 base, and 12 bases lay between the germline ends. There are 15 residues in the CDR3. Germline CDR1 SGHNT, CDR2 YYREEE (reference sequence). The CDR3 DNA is TGTGCCAGCAGCTCACGGACTGACCGCACAGATACGCAGTATTTT. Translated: CASSSRTDRTDTQYF.

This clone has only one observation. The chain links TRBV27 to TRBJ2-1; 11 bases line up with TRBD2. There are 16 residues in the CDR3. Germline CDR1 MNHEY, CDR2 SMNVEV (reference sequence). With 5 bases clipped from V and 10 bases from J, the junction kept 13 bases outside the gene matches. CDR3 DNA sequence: TGTGCCAGCAGTATTAGCGGGAGGGCCTTTTTTTCGGAGCAGTTCTTC. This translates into CASSISGRAFFSEQFF.

CDR3 DNA: TGTGCCAGCAGCTTATTTGGTGACAGGGTATACGAGCAGTACTTC. It translates to CASSLFGDRVYEQYF. The chain couples TRBV7-9 to TRBJ2-7; TRBD1 matches at 7 bases. The CDR3 spans 15 residues. V trimming: 2 bases; J trimming: 4 bases; junction bases outside the gene matches: 8. The V gene's germline CDR1 is SEHNR and CDR2 FQNEAQ (reference sequence).

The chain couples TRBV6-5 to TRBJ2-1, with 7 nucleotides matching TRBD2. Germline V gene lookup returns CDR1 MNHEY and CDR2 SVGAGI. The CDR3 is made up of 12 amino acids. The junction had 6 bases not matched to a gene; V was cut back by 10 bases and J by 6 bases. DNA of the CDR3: TGTGCCACCCGACTAGCCCCCAATGAGCAGTTCTTC. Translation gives CATRLAPNEQFF.

As DNA, the CDR3 is TGTGCCAGCTCACCAGACTTTGGCGACACTGAAGCTTTCTTT. Protein product: CASSPDFGDTEAFF. This chain connects TRBV18 to TRBJ1-1; D unclear. The CDR3 loop spans 14 amino acids. Trimming took off 2 bases at V and 3 bases at J, with 10 bases between the two ends. Germline lookup yields CDR1 KGHSH and CDR2 LQKENI.

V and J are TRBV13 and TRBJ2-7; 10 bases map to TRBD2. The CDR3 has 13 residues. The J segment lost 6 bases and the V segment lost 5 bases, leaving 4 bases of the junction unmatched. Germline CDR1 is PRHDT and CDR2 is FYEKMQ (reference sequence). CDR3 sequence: CASSPGLAPEQYF. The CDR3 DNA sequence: TGTGCCAGCAGCCCGGGACTAGCGCCCGAGCAGTACTTC.

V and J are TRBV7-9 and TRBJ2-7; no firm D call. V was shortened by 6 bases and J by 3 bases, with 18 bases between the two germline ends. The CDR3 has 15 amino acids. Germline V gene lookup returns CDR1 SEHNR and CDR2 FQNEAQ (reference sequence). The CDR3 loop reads CASSPYGRYDYEQYF. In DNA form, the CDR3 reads TGTGCCAGCAGTCCTTATGGTCGCTACGACTACGAGCAGTACTTC.

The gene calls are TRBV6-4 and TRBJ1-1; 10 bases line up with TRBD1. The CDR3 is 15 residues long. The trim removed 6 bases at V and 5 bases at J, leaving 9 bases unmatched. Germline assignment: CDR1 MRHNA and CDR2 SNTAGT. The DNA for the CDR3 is TGTGCCAGCAGGCAGACAGGGGGCACTGGGACTGAAGCTTTCTTT. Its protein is CASRQTGGTGTEAFF.

The CDR3 spells CASSLLRDTHEQYF. CDR3 nucleotides: TGTGCCAGCAGTTTATTGCGGGACACCCACGAGCAGTACTTC. The chain joins TRBV28 to TRBJ2-7, with D possibly called TRBD1 or TRBD2 (6 bases each). The CDR3 is 14 amino acids. V gave up 1 base and J gave up 5 bases, with 12 bases separating them. The V gene's germline CDR1 is MDHEN and CDR2 SYDVKM.

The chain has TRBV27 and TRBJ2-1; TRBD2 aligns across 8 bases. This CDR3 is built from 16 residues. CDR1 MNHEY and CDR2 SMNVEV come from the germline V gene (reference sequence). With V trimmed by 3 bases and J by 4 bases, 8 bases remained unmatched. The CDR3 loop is CASSFGAGVGYNEQFF. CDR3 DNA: TGTGCCAGCAGTTTCGGAGCGGGAGTAGGTTACAATGAGCAGTTCTTC.

DNA for the CDR3: TGCAGCGTTGAAGCCGGGGACCCTCAAGAGACCCAGTACTTC. This codes for CSVEAGDPQETQYF. J is TRBJ2-5 and V is TRBV29-1; either TRBD1 or TRBD2 may supply D (5 bases each). V dropped 1 base and J dropped 2 bases, with 11 bases sitting between them. In germline, CDR1 is SQVTM, CDR2 ANQGSEA. The CDR3 runs 14 residues.

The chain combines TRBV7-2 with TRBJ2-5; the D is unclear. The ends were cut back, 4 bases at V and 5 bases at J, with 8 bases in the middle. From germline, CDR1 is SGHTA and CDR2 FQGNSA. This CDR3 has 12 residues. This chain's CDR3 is CASSYIEETQYF. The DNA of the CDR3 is TGTGCCAGCAGCTACATCGAGGAGACCCAGTACTTC.

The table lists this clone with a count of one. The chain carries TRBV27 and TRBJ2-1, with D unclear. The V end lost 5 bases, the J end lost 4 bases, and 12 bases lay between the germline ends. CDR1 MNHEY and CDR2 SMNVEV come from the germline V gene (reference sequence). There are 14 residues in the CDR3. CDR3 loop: CASSRIAAYNEQFF. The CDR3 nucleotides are TGTGCCAGCAGTAGGATTGCTGCTTACAATGAGCAGTTCTTC.

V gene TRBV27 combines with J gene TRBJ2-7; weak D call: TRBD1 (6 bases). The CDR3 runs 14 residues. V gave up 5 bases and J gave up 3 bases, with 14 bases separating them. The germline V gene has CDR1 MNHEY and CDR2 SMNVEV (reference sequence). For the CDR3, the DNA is TGTGCCAGCAGTCATCGGGACACCGACTACGAGCAGTACTTC. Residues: CASSHRDTDYEQYF.

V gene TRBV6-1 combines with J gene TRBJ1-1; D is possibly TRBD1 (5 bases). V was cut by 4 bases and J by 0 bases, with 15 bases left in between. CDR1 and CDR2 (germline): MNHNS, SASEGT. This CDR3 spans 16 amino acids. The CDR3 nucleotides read TGTGCCAGCAGTGTTTATTGGGGCCACATGAACACTGAAGCTTTCTTT. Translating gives CASSVYWGHMNTEAFF.

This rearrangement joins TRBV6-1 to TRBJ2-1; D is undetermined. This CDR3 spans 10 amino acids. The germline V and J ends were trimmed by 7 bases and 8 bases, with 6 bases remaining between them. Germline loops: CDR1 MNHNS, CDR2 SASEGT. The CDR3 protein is CASMSHEQFF. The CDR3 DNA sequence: TGTGCCAGCATGTCCCATGAGCAGTTCTTC.

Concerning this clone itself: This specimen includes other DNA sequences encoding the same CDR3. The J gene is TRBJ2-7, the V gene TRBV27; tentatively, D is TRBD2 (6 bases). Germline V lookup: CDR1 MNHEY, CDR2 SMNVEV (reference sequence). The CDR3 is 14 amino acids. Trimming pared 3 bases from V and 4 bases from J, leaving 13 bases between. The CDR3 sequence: CASSFGGSFYEQYF. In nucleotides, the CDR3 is TGTGCCAGCAGTTTCGGAGGGTCCTTTTACGAGCAGTACTTC.

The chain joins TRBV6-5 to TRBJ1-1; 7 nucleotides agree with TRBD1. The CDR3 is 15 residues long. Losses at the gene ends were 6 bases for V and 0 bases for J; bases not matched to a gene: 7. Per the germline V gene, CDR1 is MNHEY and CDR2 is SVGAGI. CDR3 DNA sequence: TGTGCCAGCAGCCACCAGGGGGGGCTGAACACTGAAGCTTTCTTT. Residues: CASSHQGGLNTEAFF.

The CDR3 reads CASSLLGLAGSTDTQYF. The CDR3 DNA sequence: TGTGCCAGCAGTCTCCTGGGACTAGCGGGGAGCACAGATACGCAGTATTTT. The V and J genes are TRBV27 and TRBJ2-3; 13 bases are a match to TRBD2. The CDR3 is 17 residues long. Germline loops: CDR1 MNHEY, CDR2 SMNVEV (reference sequence). Germline trimming cut 5 bases from V and 0 bases from J; bases unmatched to any gene: 5.

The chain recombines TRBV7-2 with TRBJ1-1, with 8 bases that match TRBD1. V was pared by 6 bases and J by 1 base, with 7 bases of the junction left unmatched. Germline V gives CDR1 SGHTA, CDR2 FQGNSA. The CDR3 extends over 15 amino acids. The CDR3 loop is CASRPRTGWNTEAFF. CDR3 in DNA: TGTGCCAGCAGACCTCGGACAGGGTGGAACACTGAAGCTTTCTTT.

The DNA of the CDR3 is TGTGCCAGCAGCTTAGCTCCGGGCCCACGGGGGGAGTACTTC. Translating it yields CASSLAPGPRGEYF. V usage is TRBV7-8 and J usage is TRBJ2-7, with TRBD2 identical over 7 bases. CDR1 and CDR2 from the germline V gene are SGHVS and FQNEAQ. CDR3 length: 14 amino acids. V lost 0 bases and J lost 11; bases outside the gene matches: 10.